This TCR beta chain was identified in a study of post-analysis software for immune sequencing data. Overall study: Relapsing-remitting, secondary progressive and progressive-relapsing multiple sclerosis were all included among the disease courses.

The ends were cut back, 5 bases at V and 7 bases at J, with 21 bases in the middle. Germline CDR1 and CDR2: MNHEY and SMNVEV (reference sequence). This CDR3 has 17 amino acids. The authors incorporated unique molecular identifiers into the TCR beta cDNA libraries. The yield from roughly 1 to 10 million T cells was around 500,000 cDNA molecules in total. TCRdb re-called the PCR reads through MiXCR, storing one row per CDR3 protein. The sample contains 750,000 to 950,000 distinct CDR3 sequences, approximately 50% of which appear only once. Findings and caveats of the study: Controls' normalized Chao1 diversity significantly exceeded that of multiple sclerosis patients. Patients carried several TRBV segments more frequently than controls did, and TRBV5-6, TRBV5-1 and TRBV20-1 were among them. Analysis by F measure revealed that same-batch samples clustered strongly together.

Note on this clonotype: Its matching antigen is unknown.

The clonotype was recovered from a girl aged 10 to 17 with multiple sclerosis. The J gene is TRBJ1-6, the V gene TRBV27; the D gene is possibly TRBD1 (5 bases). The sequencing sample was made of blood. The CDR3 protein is CASSRHSGTPSNSPLHF. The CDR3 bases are TGTGCCAGCAGTCGACATTCGGGGACTCCCAGCAATTCACCCCTCCACTTT.